This T cell receptor (beta chain) was recorded in a study of blood T cell repertoires in COVID-19. Study-wide context: The origin of the acute and convalescent COVID-19 samples was the United States, Italy and Spain. Nucleic acid was either cDNA or gDNA, and it came from T cells, B-cell-depleted T cells, or PBMCs.

Original processing notes: For nucleated cells, counts were estimated from reference gene primer amplification. TCRdb keeps only in-frame clones here, not all; method: immunoSEQ multiplex PCR. D and trimming come from the DNA, and the V and J calls and clone size come from that table. The sample has 150,000 to 200,000 clones; around nine tenths are singletons. V was trimmed by 4 bases and J by 7 bases, leaving 15 bases between them. CDR3 length: 14 residues. CDR1 is SGHRS and CDR2 is YFSETQ in the germline V gene. The chain joins TRBV5-1 to TRBJ2-1, with D perhaps TRBD2 (6 bases). Sequenced sample: peripheral blood. The TCR sequence derives from a man aged 65 to 79 with acute or convalescent COVID-19. CDR3: CASSLGLPSNEQFF. The DNA for the CDR3 is TGCGCCAGCAGCCTGGGACTCCCCTCAAATGAGCAGTTCTTC. The complete variable domain, with remaining parts taken from reference TRBV5-1 and TRBJ2-1, reads KAGVTQTPRYLIKTRGQQVTLSCSPISGHRSVSWYQQTPGQGLQFLFEYFSETQRNKGNFPGRFSGRQFSNSRSEMNVSTLELGDSALYLCASSLGLPSNEQFFGPGTRLTVL.